This passage covers 20 T cell receptor beta chains from one sample sequenced in a study of blood T cell repertoires in COVID-19. Clones were read by immunoSEQ multiplex PCR, and TCRdb kept only the in-frame ones, dropping some. The table includes 160,000 or so clones, roughly 74% detected once. The sequenced sample consisted of peripheral blood. The receptors here all came from an elderly woman with acute or convalescent COVID-19.

CDR3 sequence (DNA): TGTGCCAGCAGGGGAAGACAGGGGGCAAATGAGCAGTTCTTC. Amino acids: CASRGRQGANEQFF. This rearrangement joins TRBV2 to TRBJ2-1; 10 bases are a match to TRBD1. The V gene's germline CDR1 is SNHLY and CDR2 FYNNEI. The junction had 6 bases not matched to a gene; V was cut back by 6 bases and J by 7 bases. The CDR3 length is 14 residues.

CDR3 DNA sequence: TGTGCCAGCAGCTTAGTTCGGGACTTTGAGCAGTTCTTC. Its protein is CASSLVRDFEQFF. V and J are TRBV7-8 and TRBJ2-1; possibly TRBD2 for D (6 bases). This CDR3 is 13 amino acids long. Per germline, CDR1 SGHVS and CDR2 FQNEAQ. With 1 base removed from V and 9 bases from J, the gap between germline ends came to 10 bases.

The V gene is TRBV2, the J gene TRBJ2-2; no firm D call. CDR1 and CDR2 (germline): SNHLY, FYNNEI. There are 14 residues in the CDR3. V gave up 6 bases and J gave up 2 bases, with 10 bases separating them. The CDR3 here is CASRRILNTGELFF. The CDR3 nucleotides read TGTGCCAGCAGGAGGATCTTAAACACCGGGGAGCTGTTTTTT.

This sequence joins TRBV11-2 and TRBJ1-5, with 7 nucleotides matching TRBD1. Trimming at V came to 5 bases and at J to 5 bases, leaving 6 bases not matched to a gene. In germline, CDR1 is SGHAT, CDR2 FQNNGV. The CDR3 runs 14 residues. The CDR3 is CASSPGRGDQPQHF. The CDR3 nucleotides read TGTGCCAGCAGCCCTGGCAGGGGGGATCAGCCCCAGCATTTT.

The chain couples TRBV6-1 to TRBJ2-7, with 7 bases matching TRBD1. This CDR3 is 13 amino acids long. Germline CDR1 MNHNS, CDR2 SASEGT. The J segment lost 4 bases and the V segment lost 2 bases, leaving 2 bases of the junction unmatched. CDR3 nucleotides: TGTGCCAGCAGTGAATACAGGGGATACGAGCAGTACTTC. Translating gives CASSEYRGYEQYF.

J is TRBJ2-7 and V is TRBV5-1; 11 nucleotides agree with TRBD2. The CDR3 has 15 residues. V lost 2 bases and J lost 2; bases outside the gene matches: 3. From germline, CDR1 is SGHRS and CDR2 YFSETQ. This CDR3 is CASSLIAGGTYEQYF. For the CDR3, the DNA is TGCGCCAGCAGCTTAATAGCGGGAGGGACCTACGAGCAGTACTTC. The full variable domain, rest sourced from reference TRBV5-1 and TRBJ2-7, is KAGVTQTPRYLIKTRGQQVTLSCSPISGHRSVSWYQQTPGQGLQFLFEYFSETQRNKGNFPGRFSGRQFSNSRSEMNVSTLELGDSALYLCASSLIAGGTYEQYFGPGTRLTVT.

The rearrangement links TRBV18 to TRBJ1-2, with 7 bases that match TRBD1. The CDR3 has 15 amino acids. V gave up 3 bases and J gave up 4 bases; unmatched junction bases: 8. Germline CDR1 and CDR2: KGHSH and LQKENI. In DNA form, the CDR3 reads TGTGCCAGCTCACCCCGGGACAGCCGAGGCTATGGCTACACCTTC. Its protein is CASSPRDSRGYGYTF.

This clone was recorded only once. The gene calls are TRBV7-2 and TRBJ1-3, with D possibly TRBD1 on 6 matching bases. In germline, CDR1 is SGHTA, CDR2 FQGNSA. Trimming pared 6 bases from V and 0 bases from J, leaving 12 bases between. This CDR3 has 15 residues. The CDR3 DNA is TGTGCCAGCAGTGCCGACAGGATCTCTGGAAACACCATATATTTT. This gives the protein CASSADRISGNTIYF. Full variable domain (outside the CDR3, taken from reference TRBV7-2 and TRBJ1-3): GAGVSQSPSNKVTEKGKDVELRCDPISGHTALYWYRQSLGQGLEFLIYFQGNSAPDKSGLPSDRFSAERTGGSVSTLTIQRTQQEDSAVYLCASSADRISGNTIYFGEGSWLTVV.

This sequence joins TRBV6-5 and TRBJ2-1; TRBD2 matches 9 bases. CDR1 is MNHEY, CDR2 SVGAGI, per germline. The CDR3 contains 15 residues. V lost 2 bases and J lost 4; bases outside the gene matches: 3. The CDR3 reads CASSYGTSPYNEQFF. CDR3 sequence (DNA): TGTGCCAGCAGTTACGGGACTAGCCCGTACAATGAGCAGTTCTTC.

V and J are TRBV5-6 and TRBJ1-1, with D perhaps TRBD1 (5 bases). Germline-derived CDR1 and CDR2 are SGHDT and YYEEEE. V lost 0 bases and J lost 5, with 8 bases in between. The CDR3 extends over 13 amino acids. The CDR3 nucleotides are TGTGCCAGCAGCTTGGGACAGACGACTGAAGCTTTCTTT. This codes for CASSLGQTTEAFF.

The CDR3 reads CASSLAGLAGVKETQYF. The CDR3 DNA follows: TGTGCCAGCAGCTTAGCTGGATTAGCGGGAGTAAAAGAGACCCAGTACTTC. This chain joins TRBV7-9 and TRBJ2-5; TRBD2 aligns across 9 bases. This CDR3 has 17 residues. The trim removed 0 bases at V and 3 bases at J, leaving 8 bases unmatched. Per the germline V gene, CDR1 is SEHNR and CDR2 is FQNEAQ (reference sequence). The whole variable domain, filled in from reference TRBV7-9 and TRBJ2-5, reads DTGVSQNPRHKITKRGQNVTFRCDPISEHNRLYWYRQTLGQGPEFLTYFQNEAQLEKSRLLSDRFSAERPKGSFSTLEIQRTEQGDSAMYLCASSLAGLAGVKETQYFGPGTRLLVL.

This clone has a single count. The chain couples TRBV28 to TRBJ2-3; TRBD1 is a possible D gene (6 bases). Trimming left V 7 bases short and J 6 bases short, with 11 bases between. Germline loops: CDR1 MDHEN, CDR2 SYDVKM. This CDR3 has 12 amino acids. The CDR3 region has the DNA TGTGCCAGCATCCAGAGGGGGGATACGCAGTATTTT. Residues: CASIQRGDTQYF. The whole variable domain, filled in from reference TRBV28 and TRBJ2-3, reads DVKVTQSSRYLVKRTGEKVFLECVQDMDHENMFWYRQDPGLGLRLIYFSYDVKMKEKGDIPEGYSVSREKKERFSLILESASTNQTSMYLCASIQRGDTQYFGPGTRLTVL.

The chain is built from TRBV3-1 (or the pseudogene TRBV3-2) and TRBJ2-7; D is possibly TRBD1 (6 bases). The V and J ends lost 5 bases and 2 bases respectively, with 7 bases between them. The CDR3 has 12 amino acids. Germline V gene sequence: CDR1 LGHDT, CDR2 YNNKEL (reference sequence). This CDR3 reads CASSRQAYEQYF. The CDR3 coding sequence is TGTGCCAGCAGCAGACAGGCCTACGAGCAGTACTTC.

CDR3: CASSLSGLAGGWETQYF. The DNA of the CDR3 is TGCGCCAGCAGTTTATCGGGACTAGCGGGAGGGTGGGAGACCCAGTACTTC. The V gene is TRBV10-2, the J gene TRBJ2-5, with 16 positions matching TRBD2. The germline V gene has CDR1 WSHSY and CDR2 SAAADI. Trimming took 5 bases from V and 5 from J; bases not matched to a gene: 8. CDR3 length equals 17 residues.

The chain links TRBV11-3 to TRBJ2-7, with D possibly TRBD1 on 6 matching bases. CDR1 and CDR2 from the germline V gene are SGHNT and YENEEA. The CDR3 consists of 16 residues. Trimming cost V 4 bases and J 4 bases, with 20 bases left between them. This CDR3 reads CASSWPGTPPSYEQYF. The CDR3 DNA sequence: TGTGCCAGCAGCTGGCCCGGGACACCTCCTTCTTACGAGCAGTACTTC.

The chain has TRBV20-1 and TRBJ1-1; D gene uncertain. Germline V gene sequence: CDR1 DFQATT, CDR2 SNEGSKA (reference sequence). V lost 3 bases and J 2 bases, leaving 13 bases between the germline ends. This CDR3 has 14 amino acids. In nucleotides, the CDR3 is TGCAGTGCTAGTCATCCGACGGGTAACACTGAAGCTTTCTTT. It yields the protein CSASHPTGNTEAFF.

This clone was observed a single time. The chain couples TRBV7-2 to TRBJ2-3; a weak D match, TRBD2 (6 bases). Germline lookup yields CDR1 SGHTA and CDR2 FQGNSA. Between the trimmed V and J ends, which lost 2 bases and 4 bases, there was a span of 10 bases. There are 14 residues in the CDR3. The CDR3: CASSLYPGADTQYF. In DNA form, the CDR3 reads TGTGCCAGCAGCTTATACCCGGGGGCAGATACGCAGTATTTT.

This clone has more than one count but fewer than ten. V is TRBV4-1 and J is TRBJ2-2; maybe TRBD2 (6 bases). CDR3 length: 16 residues. CDR1 MGHRA and CDR2 YSYEKL come from the germline V gene. The ends were cut back, 0 bases at V and 7 bases at J, with 15 bases in the middle. The CDR3 DNA is TGCGCCAGCAGCCAAGACCCAGCGGGCAGATACGGGGAGCTGTTTTTT. It yields the protein CASSQDPAGRYGELFF.

The chain uses TRBV29-1 and TRBJ1-2; a weak D match, TRBD1 (5 bases). The CDR3 sequence is 11 residues long. With 1 base removed from V and 8 bases from J, the gap between germline ends came to 8 bases. The V gene's germline CDR1 is SQVTM and CDR2 ANQGSEA. The CDR3 loop reads CSVEGTFGYTF. CDR3 DNA: TGCAGCGTTGAAGGGACATTCGGCTACACCTTC.

The chain recombines TRBV6-5 with TRBJ1-1, with D possibly being TRBD1 (6 bases). Germline lookup yields CDR1 MNHEY and CDR2 SVGAGI. There are 12 residues in the CDR3. The V gene lost 4 bases and the J gene lost 10 bases, with 13 bases spanning the gap. The CDR3 nucleotides are TGTGCCAGCAGTTTCGCCGGACAGACAGCTTTCTTT. Translation gives CASSFAGQTAFF.